One T cell receptor (beta chain) is described in this entry. It lacks a known antigen. The sample holds no much larger clone one base away, and base qualities are not on file. The time point label of this sample denotes: week 11, during vaccination. Each vaccine dose, consisting of 300 ug of a 20-mer mutant IDH1 peptide in Montanide, was administered subcutaneously with topical imiquimod. Newly diagnosed WHO grade 3 or 4 IDH1-mutant astrocytomas showing loss of nuclear ATRX were present in the donors. The samples were drawn from NOA16, a multicentre, single-arm, open-label phase I trial in Germany that tested a mutant IDH1 peptide vaccine in humans for the first time. Genomic DNA for TCRB sequencing was extracted from EDTA blood using the DNeasy Blood and Tissue Kit. The library came from the immunoSEQ multiplex PCR assay. The hsTCRB Kit was used according to the manufacturer's protocol to amplify rearranged TCR beta chain sequences. TCRB libraries were sequenced on an Illumina MiSeq. The source study handled its data this way. Demultiplexing, trimming and gene mapping were performed with the kit vendor's proprietary platform. Not all clones reach the TCRdb copy of this immuneACCESS table, which keeps in-frame sequences only. Checked studies attribute under half of the gap to unresolved V genes and leave the rest unexplained. The V and J calls and clone size are taken from that table; D and trimming were inferred from the DNA. Here the sample has 110,000 or so clones; 85% to 90% occur a single time. 0.55% to 0.7% of the sample comes from the top ten.

The sample belongs to a study of a mutant IDH1 vaccine in newly diagnosed glioma listed by TCRdb under 2021. Study-level background: Across visits V03 through V10, patients got a total of eight vaccinations, given in weeks 1, 3, 5, 7, 11, 15, 19 and 23. Vaccination was initiated 4-6 weeks after radiotherapy alone, or concurrently with temozolomide cycles in the chemotherapy-containing groups. Of the 32 patients who were treated, about 62% were male and roughly 40% were female, and the mean age was about 40 years. Prior to enrollment, standard therapy consisting of radiotherapy alone, temozolomide alone, or radiochemotherapy with temozolomide had been administered to patients, with the combination being received by most patients. Peripheral blood was collected at six visits: V03 (baseline), V05, V07, V10, V12 and V13. For exploratory analyses, longitudinal TCRB deep sequencing was carried out in about 25 treated patients wherever samples were available.

A distance of 9 bases separates the germline ends of V and J, which lose 4 bases and 6 bases respectively. CDR1 and CDR2 were assigned from the germline V gene (reference sequence) as MNHNY and SVGAGI. The CDR3, from cysteine to phenylalanine, totals 13 residues. Just the 39-base CDR3 DNA is kept, in frame starting at base 1. Findings and caveats that apply to the study as a whole: Immune responses induced by the vaccine were seen in 93.3% of patients across multiple MHC alleles. PBMC samples for TCRB deep sequencing were selected based on availability. The authors noted that analyses of patient blood samples could not be reproduced because of sample limitations. Pseudoprogression seemed to be unrelated to changes in the top peripheral T cell clonotypes found by TCRB sequencing.

Sequencing was performed on PBMCs, taken from a glioma patient whose treatment included an IDH1 peptide vaccine. The rearrangement joined TRBV6-6 to TRBJ2-2; TRBD1 could be the D gene, as 6 bases match. The TCR was taken from a woman between 45 and 65 years old with glioma. The CDR3 region has the sequence CASSSRGPGELFF. At the DNA level, the sequence is TGTGCCAGCAGTTCCAGGGGACCCGGGGAGCTGTTTTTT.